This paragraph covers one T cell receptor (beta chain) sequence. Original processing methods: Estimated nucleated cell counts came from reference gene primer amplification. Generated by immunoSEQ multiplex PCR, the TCRdb table keeps only in-frame clones and is missing some. V, J and clone size were drawn from that table, and D and trimming were deduced from the DNA. The data contain around 94,000 clones, around 86% of them singletons. This sample was taken from a study of blood T cell repertoires in COVID-19. Study in general: From the United States, Italy and Spain came samples of acute and convalescent COVID-19. T cells, B-cell-depleted T cells, or PBMCs provided the cDNA or gDNA that served as material.

Germline CDR1 and CDR2: SNHLY and FYNNEI. Trimming stripped 11 bases from V and 5 bases from J, with 13 bases between. The CDR3 extends over 11 amino acids. This clonotype was sampled from a man aged 45-60 years with active or convalescent COVID-19. The sample was peripheral blood. The chain recombines TRBV2 with TRBJ2-7, with D tentatively TRBD2 (7 bases). CDR3 loop: CAEGGGHEQYF. DNA of the CDR3: TGTGCCGAGGGAGGGGGACACGAGCAGTACTTC.